The 19 T cell receptor beta chains in this list originate from one sample, sequenced in a study of cytomegalovirus exposure and HLA in healthy donors. The PCR had 60 Vbeta and 13 Jbeta primers. Using immunoSEQ multiplex PCR, the repertoire was profiled, and TCRdb retains in-frame clones only, with some absent. The data hold some 150,000 clones, with 77% observed a single time. The sequenced sample consisted of PBMCs. The receptors here all came from a male donor in good health and CMV-seronegative.

The J gene is TRBJ2-7, the V gene TRBV10-2; a weak D match, TRBD1 (8 bases). Germline V CDR1 and CDR2: WSHSY, SAAADI. The CDR3 covers 15 residues. V was trimmed by 2 bases and J by 3 bases, leaving 14 bases between them. The CDR3 reads CASSEDRGGNYEQYF. The CDR3 DNA reads TGCGCCAGCAGTGAGGACAGGGGAGGGAACTACGAGCAGTACTTC.

This chain uses TRBV9 with TRBJ1-5, with 10 bases fitting TRBD1. This CDR3 is built from 16 residues. After removal of 4 bases from V and 1 base from J, the junction contained 5 bases not matched to a gene. The germline V gene encodes CDR1 SGDLS and CDR2 YYNGEE. The CDR3 nucleotides read TGTGCCAGCAGCCCTGGGACAGGGGCGAGCAATCAGCCCCAGCATTTT. Protein sequence: CASSPGTGASNQPQHF.

V usage is TRBV11-2 and J usage is TRBJ2-4, with TRBD2 as a possible D gene (6 bases). From germline, CDR1 is SGHAT and CDR2 FQNNGV. V was pared by 5 bases and J by 0 bases, with 14 bases between. This CDR3 is 16 amino acids long. CDR3 DNA: TGTGCCAGCAGCCGCAGGGACTCCGCAGCCAAAAACATTCAGTACTTC. It encodes CASSRRDSAAKNIQYF.

The count of this clone is one. This sequence joins TRBV5-4 and TRBJ2-1; weak D call: TRBD1 (7 bases). The length of the CDR3 is 17 residues. Trimming took off 7 bases at V and 6 bases at J, with 26 bases between the two ends. Germline V gene data show CDR1 as SGHNT and CDR2 as YYREEE (reference sequence). DNA of the CDR3: TGTGCCAGCTGGCGGGGCAGGGGGACCCTTGCAAGCAATGAGCAGTTCTTC. Translated, it gives CASWRGRGTLASNEQFF.

V is TRBV5-1 and J is TRBJ2-5; D perhaps matches TRBD2 (5 bases). Germline-derived CDR1 and CDR2 are SGHRS and YFSETQ. Trimming took 1 base from V and 1 from J, leaving 11 bases between them. This CDR3 has 15 residues. The CDR3 sequence: CASSLTSGSQETQYF. The CDR3 DNA reads as TGCGCCAGCAGCTTGACTTCTGGGAGCCAAGAGACCCAGTACTTC.

This chain joins TRBV4-3 and TRBJ1-1; no firm D call. Deletions cut 0 bases from V and 10 bases from J, with 12 bases between. Germline values: CDR1 LGHNA, CDR2 YSLEER. The CDR3 has 13 amino acids. The CDR3 is CASSQDGRGRAFF. The CDR3 DNA is TGCGCCAGCAGCCAAGATGGGCGAGGGAGAGCTTTCTTT.

The chain recombines TRBV9 with TRBJ2-1; D may be TRBD1 (6 bases). Germline CDR1 SGDLS, CDR2 YYNGEE. Between the trimmed V and J ends, which lost 1 base and 5 bases, there was a span of 10 bases. CDR3 length: 14 amino acids. In DNA form, the CDR3 reads TGTGCCAGCAGCGTATCGACAGGAGACAATGAGCAGTTCTTC. Its translation is CASSVSTGDNEQFF.

This clone appeared a few times. The rearrangement uses TRBV4-2 and TRBJ2-2, with TRBD2 matching over 8 bases. The V gene's germline CDR1 is LGHNA and CDR2 YNFKEQ. V dropped 5 bases and J dropped 0; count of bases not matched to a gene: 2. This CDR3 has 15 amino acids. For the CDR3, the DNA is TGTGCCAGCAGCTCGGGGGGGCCGAACACCGGGGAGCTGTTTTTT. This translates into CASSSGGPNTGELFF.

The rearrangement links TRBV30 to TRBJ2-4, with a possible D match to TRBD2 (5 bases). The CDR3 spans 11 residues. V was cut by 5 bases and J by 3 bases, with 5 bases left in between. Germline assignment: CDR1 GTSNPN and CDR2 SVGIG (reference sequence). CDR3 sequence reads: CAWGSKNIQYF. CDR3 nucleotides: TGTGCCTGGGGGAGCAAAAACATTCAGTACTTC.

This clone was seen a handful of times. This rearrangement joins TRBV27 to TRBJ2-7; 14 nucleotides agree with TRBD2. Germline CDR1 reads MNHEY; CDR2 reads SMNVEV (reference sequence). The V and J ends lost 7 bases and 4 bases, in that order; junction bases with no gene match: 3. CDR3 length equals 14 residues. This chain's CDR3 is CASKGLAGAYEQYF. Written as DNA, the CDR3 is TGTGCCAGCAAGGGACTAGCGGGAGCTTACGAGCAGTACTTC.

This chain links TRBV5-8 with TRBJ2-5, with D tentatively TRBD1 (7 bases). Germline-derived CDR1 and CDR2 are SGHTS and YDEGEE. The CDR3 spans 15 residues. V lost 5 bases and J 4 bases, leaving 18 bases between the germline ends. The CDR3 spells CASSQGTAGRETQYF. The DNA for the CDR3 is TGTGCCAGCAGTCAAGGGACAGCGGGCAGAGAGACCCAGTACTTC. The full variable domain, in which reference TRBV5-8 and TRBJ2-5 provide the parts outside the CDR3, is EAGVTQSPTHLIKTRGQQATLRCSPISGHTSVYWYQQALGLGLQFLLWYDEGEERNRGNFPPRFSGRQFPNYSSELNVNALELEDSALYLCASSQGTAGRETQYFGPGTRLLVL.

The chain employs TRBV7-2 and TRBJ2-5, with D tentatively TRBD1 (6 bases). Germline CDR1 SGHTA, CDR2 FQGNSA. V lost 6 bases, J lost 4 bases, and 18 bases lay in between. CDR3 length: 15 residues. CDR3 DNA: TGTGCCAGCAGTCCTGGGGGCGCGGGTGGAGAGACCCAGTACTTC. Residues: CASSPGGAGGETQYF.

This chain links TRBV9 with TRBJ1-5; possible D gene TRBD1, 5 bases. The CDR3 totals 14 residues. Per the germline V gene, CDR1 is SGDLS and CDR2 is YYNGEE. Trimming cost V 4 bases and J 2 bases, with 10 bases left between them. The CDR3 reads CASSRTIGNQPQHF. CDR3 DNA sequence: TGTGCCAGCAGCCGGACAATAGGCAATCAGCCCCAGCATTTT.

The chain couples TRBV25-1 to TRBJ2-5; D might be TRBD2 (6 bases). The V gene's germline CDR1 is MGHDK and CDR2 SYGVNS. The CDR3 runs to 18 residues. With 4 bases removed from V and 3 bases from J, the gap between germline ends came to 24 bases. The DNA of the CDR3 is TGTGCCAGCAGTGTCGCCGCGATTCGCAATGGGGGGAAAGAGACCCAGTACTTC. Translating it yields CASSVAAIRNGGKETQYF.

The chain carries TRBV29-1 and TRBJ2-7; D gene unclear. Germline values: CDR1 SQVTM, CDR2 ANQGSEA. The CDR3 is 12 amino acids. The V gene lost 4 bases and the J gene lost 0 bases, with 7 bases spanning the gap. CDR3 nucleotide sequence: TGCAGCGTTGCTCCTAGCTCCTACGAGCAGTACTTC. Amino acid sequence: CSVAPSSYEQYF.

The chain employs TRBV6-4 and TRBJ2-1; 13 bases are a match to TRBD2. Per germline, CDR1 MRHNA and CDR2 SNTAGT. The CDR3 length is 16 residues. Trimming removed 4 bases from V and 6 bases from J; junction bases left unmatched: 6. CDR3 sequence: CASSGKGLAGINEQFF. CDR3 sequence (DNA): TGTGCCAGCAGTGGAAAGGGACTAGCGGGAATCAATGAGCAGTTCTTC.

V and J are TRBV6-5 and TRBJ1-1, with D maybe TRBD1 (5 bases). This CDR3 is built from 15 residues. The V end was cut by 2 bases, the J end by 4 bases, with 14 bases between. The V gene's germline CDR1 is MNHEY and CDR2 SVGAGI. CDR3 in DNA: TGTGCCAGCAGTTACGGGCGGGGGGGGACCACTGAAGCTTTCTTT. This gives the protein CASSYGRGGTTEAFF.

J is TRBJ2-7 and V is TRBV27; D possibly corresponds to TRBD1 (6 bases). The ends were cut back, 3 bases at V and 0 bases at J, with 9 bases in the middle. The CDR3 has 14 amino acids. Looked up from germline, CDR1 is MNHEY and CDR2 is SMNVEV (reference sequence). The CDR3 reads CASSLLGGSYEQYF. CDR3 DNA sequence: TGTGCCAGCAGTTTGTTAGGGGGCTCCTACGAGCAGTACTTC.

This chain joins TRBV7-9 and TRBJ1-2; 7 nucleotides align to TRBD1. Trimming at V came to 3 bases and at J to 8 bases, leaving 9 bases not matched to a gene. The CDR3 covers 14 residues. The germline gives CDR1 SEHNR, CDR2 FQNEAQ (reference sequence). The CDR3 coding sequence is TGTGCCAGCAGCTTTAGGGGGCAGGGCGGAGGCTACACCTTC. Residues: CASSFRGQGGGYTF.